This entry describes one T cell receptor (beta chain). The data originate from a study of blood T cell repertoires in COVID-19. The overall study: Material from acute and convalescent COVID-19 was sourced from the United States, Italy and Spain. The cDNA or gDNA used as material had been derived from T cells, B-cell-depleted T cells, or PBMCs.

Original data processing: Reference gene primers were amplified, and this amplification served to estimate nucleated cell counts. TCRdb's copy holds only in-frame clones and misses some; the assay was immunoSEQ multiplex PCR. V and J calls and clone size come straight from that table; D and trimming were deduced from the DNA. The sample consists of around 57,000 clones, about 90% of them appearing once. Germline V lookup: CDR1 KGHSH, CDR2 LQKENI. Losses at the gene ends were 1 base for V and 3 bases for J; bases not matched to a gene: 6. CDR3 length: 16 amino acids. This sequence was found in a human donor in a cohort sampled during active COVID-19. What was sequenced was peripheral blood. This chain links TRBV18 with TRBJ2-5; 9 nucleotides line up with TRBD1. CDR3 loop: CASSPLAGTGKETQYF. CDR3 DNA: TGTGCCAGCTCACCACTCGCGGGGACAGGGAAAGAGACCCAGTACTTC.